A selection of T cell receptor beta chains follows, all from one sample in a study of control samples from healthy donors and cancer patients. TCRdb's table, derived via immunoSEQ multiplex PCR, lists solely in-frame clones and lacks some. The sample lists 52,000 or so clones; approximately 94% were seen once. The sequencing input was blood. These receptors all come from a man aged 25 to 40 in good health. Both conserved end residues are part of each CDR3. The D gene is left open where the match is weak. Some rows mark clone size as missing; the rest say once, few, many or name a class of expanded clone.

v_call	clone_size	j_call	d_call	cdr3_nt	cdr3_aa
TRBV7-9	once	TRBJ1-1	TRBD1	TGTGCCAGCATTGGCCCCCCGAGACAGGGAATCGCTGAAGCTTTCTTT	CASIGPPRQGIAEAFF
TRBV25-1	-	TRBJ1-1	-	TGTGCCAGCAGCGCACAGATGACAGGAAACACTGAAGCTTTCTTT	CASSAQMTGNTEAFF
TRBV3-1/TRBV3-2	-	TRBJ2-3	TRBD2	TGTGCCAGCAGCCCGACTAGCGGGAGCACAGATACGCAGTATTTT	CASSPTSGSTDTQYF
TRBV5-4	-	TRBJ1-3	-	TGTGCCAGCAGCTTGATAGGCTCTGGAAACACCATATATTTT	CASSLIGSGNTIYF
TRBV24-1	-	TRBJ2-1	-	TGTGCCACCAGTGATTCAGAGGCGAAGTCCTACAATGAGCAGTTCTTC	CATSDSEAKSYNEQFF
TRBV6-5	-	TRBJ2-7	-	TGTGCCAGCAGTCAACGAGTTTCCTACGAGCAGTACTTC	CASSQRVSYEQYF
TRBV20-1	-	TRBJ2-5	-	TGCAGTGCTAGTATGGGAGGAGGAGAGACCCAGTACTTC	CSASMGGGETQYF
TRBV27	-	TRBJ1-2	-	TGTGCCAGCAGTTTAAGAGGGGGTGGCTATGGCTACACCTTC	CASSLRGGGYGYTF
TRBV30	-	TRBJ2-7	-	TGTGCCTGGAATAGGGACTCCTACGAGCAGTACTTC	CAWNRDSYEQYF
TRBV12-3/TRBV12-4	-	TRBJ1-1	-	TGTGCCAGCAGCAGGGTCCCCGACACTGAAGCTTTCTTT	CASSRVPDTEAFF
TRBV19	-	TRBJ1-1	TRBD1	TGTGCCAGTAGCATAGGGACAGGGCGAAACACTGAAGCTTTCTTT	CASSIGTGRNTEAFF
TRBV7-9	-	TRBJ2-7	-	TGTGCCAGCAGCTTCGGGGACGAGCAGTACTTC	CASSFGDEQYF
TRBV7-2	-	TRBJ2-7	-	TGTGCCAGCAGCTTAGCGCTGCAGTCCTACGAGCAGTACTTC	CASSLALQSYEQYF
TRBV9	-	TRBJ2-7	-	TGTGCCAGCAGCGTAGGGGACTTAAGGGCCTACGAGCAGTACTTC	CASSVGDLRAYEQYF
TRBV18	once	TRBJ2-7	-	TGTGCCAGCTCTTGGGACCGGGCTTCCTACGAGCAGTACTTC	CASSWDRASYEQYF
TRBV9	-	TRBJ2-4	TRBD1	TGTGCCAGCAGCGGACCCAAAGGACAGGGAGAAAACATTCAGTACTTC	CASSGPKGQGENIQYF
TRBV5-4	-	TRBJ1-2	-	TGTGCCAGCAGCATCGACAACAACTATGGCTACACCTTC	CASSIDNNYGYTF
TRBV4-1	-	TRBJ1-4	TRBD1	TGCGCCAGCAGCCGAGTACGACAGGGAACTAATGAAAAACTGTTTTTT	CASSRVRQGTNEKLFF
TRBV29-1	-	TRBJ1-1	TRBD1	TGCAGCGTACGGACAGGGGGGGTTACTGAAGCTTTCTTT	CSVRTGGVTEAFF
TRBV15	-	TRBJ2-7	TRBD2	TGTGCCACCAGCGGACCGAGAGGACTAGGGCCCCACGAGCAGTACTTC	CATSGPRGLGPHEQYF
TRBV10-2	once	TRBJ1-2	-	TGCGCCAGCAGTCCCACCGGGAAAGCTAACTATGGCTACACCTTC	CASSPTGKANYGYTF
TRBV5-1	-	TRBJ2-7	-	TGCGCCAGCAGCTTGATGGGCCGGAAAGACTACGAGCAGTACTTC	CASSLMGRKDYEQYF
TRBV19	once	TRBJ2-1	TRBD2	TGTGCCAGTAGTATTCCTAGCGGGAGGCCAGCCTACAATGAGCAGTTCTTC	CASSIPSGRPAYNEQFF
TRBV11-2	-	TRBJ1-1	-	TGTGCCAGCAGCTGGGGACCTGAAGCTTTCTTT	CASSWGPEAFF
TRBV5-1	-	TRBJ1-2	TRBD1	TGCGCCAGCAGCGGCGGACAGGGCTACTATGGCTACACCTTC	CASSGGQGYYGYTF
TRBV24-1	-	TRBJ2-1	TRBD1	TGTGCCACCGGCCGGGACAGGGCCCATGAGCAGTTCTTC	CATGRDRAHEQFF
TRBV2	-	TRBJ1-5	-	TGTGCCAGCAGCTTATATAGCCAGCCCCAGCATTTT	CASSLYSQPQHF
TRBV5-4	-	TRBJ2-7	-	TGTGCCAGCAGCCGTCTAGTATCCCACGAGCAGTACTTC	CASSRLVSHEQYF
TRBV24-1	-	TRBJ2-5	-	TGTGCCACCAGTGATGTGGTAGTTGAGACCCAGTACTTC	CATSDVVVETQYF
TRBV3-1/TRBV3-2	once	TRBJ1-5	-	TGTGCCAGCAGCCGGGCCGGCTCGTCTACTCAGCCCCAGCATTTT	CASSRAGSSTQPQHF
TRBV29-1	-	TRBJ1-5	TRBD1	TGCAGCGTCGCAGGGGGCCGGGGCAATCAGCCCCAGCATTTT	CSVAGGRGNQPQHF
TRBV2	-	TRBJ2-2	-	TGTGCCAGCAGTGGAGACACCGGGGAGCTGTTTTTT	CASSGDTGELFF
TRBV19	-	TRBJ1-1	TRBD1	TGTGCCAGTAGTAAGGGACAGAGGAACACTGAAGCTTTCTTT	CASSKGQRNTEAFF
TRBV4-1	-	TRBJ1-3	-	TGCGCCAGCAGCCAAGACCACTCTGGAAACACCATATATTTT	CASSQDHSGNTIYF
TRBV30	-	TRBJ2-7	-	TGTGCCATTATCGGAACAGGCTACGAGCAGTACTTC	CAIIGTGYEQYF
TRBV7-9	-	TRBJ1-1	-	TGTGCCAGCAGCTTAGCGGGGGGGCACACTGAAGCTTTCTTT	CASSLAGGHTEAFF
TRBV6-6	-	TRBJ2-7	TRBD1	TGTGCCAGCAGTTACGGGGACAGGGAAAACGAGCAGTACTTC	CASSYGDRENEQYF
TRBV7-3	-	TRBJ2-3	-	TGTGCCAGCAGCTTAGGGCGCTCAGATACGCAGTATTTT	CASSLGRSDTQYF
TRBV28	-	TRBJ2-5	TRBD2	TGTGCCAGCAGTTTCTCGGGAGGGGGGACCCAGTACTTC	CASSFSGGGTQYF
TRBV27	-	TRBJ2-1	TRBD2	TGTGCCAGCAGTATTATAACGGGAGGGGACTATGAGCAGTTCTTC	CASSIITGGDYEQFF
TRBV3-1/TRBV3-2	-	TRBJ2-5	-	TGTGCCAGCAGCCAAGTCAAGACCCAGTACTTC	CASSQVKTQYF
TRBV6-5	-	TRBJ2-7	TRBD2	TGTGCCAGCAGTCTAGCGGGGGCCTACGAGCAGTACTTC	CASSLAGAYEQYF